This TCR beta chain was documented in a study of T cell repertoires in cytomegalovirus infection. Study background: An indication of both CMV infection and matching HLA type came from public TCR beta signatures. General study points: Clonotype analysis showed dominance of the ex vivo response by HLA-C-restricted CMV-specific TCR beta clonotypes.

TCRdb re-derived calls from the reads in MiXCR, one entry per CDR3 protein. The sample gives about 830,000 distinct CDR3 sequences, 30% to 35% of which show up once; over 10% is in the top ten. CDR1 is SGHTA and CDR2 is FQGTGA in the germline V gene. This CDR3 is built from 15 residues. Trimming cost V 1 base and J 2 bases, with 11 bases left between them. Comments on this clonotype: As yet, its antigen is unknown.

Material: cultured CD8+ T cells from PBMCs, obtained from culture after CMV antigen stimulation. This chain connects TRBV7-3 to TRBJ2-5; D not resolved. This receptor was taken from a human donor in good health (CMV status not recorded). Some clones in this sample may be carry-over from other donors' samples. In DNA, the CDR3 is TGTGCCAGCAGCTTAAATCGGCTAGAGCAAGAGACCCAGTACTTC. This sequence encodes CASSLNRLEQETQYF. The entire variable domain, with the rest obtained from reference TRBV7-3 and TRBJ2-5, is as follows: GAGVSQTPSNKVTEKGKYVELRCDPISGHTALYWYRQSLGQGPEFLIYFQGTGAADDSGLPNDRFFAVRPEGSVSTLKIQRTERGDSAVYLCASSLNRLEQETQYFGPGTRLLVL.